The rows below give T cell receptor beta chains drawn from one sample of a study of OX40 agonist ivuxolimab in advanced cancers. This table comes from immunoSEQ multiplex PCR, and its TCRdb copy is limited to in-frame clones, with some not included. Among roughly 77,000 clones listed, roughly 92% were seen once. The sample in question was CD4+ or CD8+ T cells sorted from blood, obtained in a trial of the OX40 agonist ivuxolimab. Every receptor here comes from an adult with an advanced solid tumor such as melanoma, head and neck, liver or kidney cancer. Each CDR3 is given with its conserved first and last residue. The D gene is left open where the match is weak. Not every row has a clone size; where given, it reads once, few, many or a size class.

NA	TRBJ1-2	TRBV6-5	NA	TGTGCCAGCAGTAATACTGGGAACTATGGCTACACCTTC	CASSNTGNYGYTF
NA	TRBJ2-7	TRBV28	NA	TGTGCCAGCAGCGTCCACACCGAGCAGTACTTC	CASSVHTEQYF
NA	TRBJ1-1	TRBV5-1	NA	TGCGCCAGCAGTTTTACAAGTGGGGACCGTGAAGCTTTCTTT	CASSFTSGDREAFF
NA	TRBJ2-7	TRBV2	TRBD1	TGTGCCAGCAGTGTTGGGCAGGGGGCCTACGAGCAGTACTTC	CASSVGQGAYEQYF
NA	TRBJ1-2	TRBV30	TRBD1	TGTGCCTGGAGTCCTAAAGGGACAGTTAACTATGGCTACACCTTC	CAWSPKGTVNYGYTF
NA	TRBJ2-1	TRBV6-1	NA	TGTGCCAGCAGTGAAGTTATCTACTCCTACAATGAGCAGTTCTTC	CASSEVIYSYNEQFF
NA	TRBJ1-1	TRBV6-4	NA	TGTGCCAGCAGTGACTCGAAAATAGGGGACGACACTGAAGCTTTCTTT	CASSDSKIGDDTEAFF
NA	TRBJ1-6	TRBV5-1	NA	TGCGCCAGCAGCTTGGCACAGACATCCTATAATTCACCCCTCCACTTT	CASSLAQTSYNSPLHF
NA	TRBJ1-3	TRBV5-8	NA	TGTGCCAGTACAGAGTCTGGAAACACCATATATTTT	CASTESGNTIYF
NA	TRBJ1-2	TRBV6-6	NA	TGTGCCAGCAGTAGTTCCGGGGGGCAGGGTTATGGCTACACCTTC	CASSSSGGQGYGYTF
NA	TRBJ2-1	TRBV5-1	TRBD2	TGCGCCAGCAGCTTGAGCGGGGGTAATGAGCAGTTCTTC	CASSLSGGNEQFF
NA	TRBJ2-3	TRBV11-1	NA	TGTGCCAGCAGCTTGTTTCAGAGCACAGATACGCAGTATTTT	CASSLFQSTDTQYF
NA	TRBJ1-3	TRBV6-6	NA	TGTGCCAGCAGTTTCCTTGGGGGGAGCTCTGGAAACACCATATATTTT	CASSFLGGSSGNTIYF
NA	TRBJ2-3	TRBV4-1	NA	TGCGCCAGCAGCCAAGGGGGGGACAGAAGCACAGATACGCAGTATTTT	CASSQGGDRSTDTQYF
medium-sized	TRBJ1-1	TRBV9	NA	TGTGCCAGCAGCTACTCAGGGGTCGGGGAAGCTTTCTTT	CASSYSGVGEAFF